Presented here are 25 T cell receptor beta chains from one specimen sequenced in a study of cytomegalovirus exposure and HLA in healthy donors. This table comes from immunoSEQ multiplex PCR, and its TCRdb copy is limited to in-frame clones, with some not included. The sample shows 150,000 to 200,000 clones, around 80% of them seen only once. Material: PBMCs. The origin of the receptors is a woman aged 30 to 39 in good health and CMV-seropositive.

The chain combines TRBV6-5 with TRBJ2-1, with 7 positions matching TRBD2. This CDR3 contains 16 residues. With 0 bases clipped from V and 5 bases from J, the junction kept 7 bases outside the gene matches. Germline CDR1 is MNHEY and CDR2 is SVGAGI. In DNA, the CDR3 is TGTGCCAGCAGTTACTCGCTCGGGAGGTTGGACAATGAGCAGTTCTTC. It encodes CASSYSLGRLDNEQFF.

The V and J genes are TRBV29-1 and TRBJ1-1; TRBD1 matches at 9 bases. This CDR3 contains 14 residues. V trimming: 6 bases; J trimming: 0 bases; junction bases outside the gene matches: 5. Germline-derived CDR1 and CDR2 are SQVTM and ANQGSEA. The CDR3 protein is CSVDGTGLNTEAFF. CDR3 coding DNA: TGCAGCGTAGACGGGACAGGGCTGAACACTGAAGCTTTCTTT.

The chain combines TRBV7-9 with TRBJ1-2, with a possible D match to TRBD1 (5 bases). Germline V gives CDR1 SEHNR, CDR2 FQNEAQ (reference sequence). The CDR3 spans 14 residues. V lost 5 bases to trimming and J lost 7 bases, with 17 bases between them. The CDR3: CASSAQGFSSGYTF. The CDR3, as DNA: TGTGCCAGCAGCGCCCAGGGTTTTAGTTCTGGCTACACCTTC.

This CDR3 is CASSLKGDTQYF. The DNA of the CDR3 is TGTGCCAGCAGTTTAAAGGGGGATACGCAGTATTTT. The chain carries TRBV27 and TRBJ2-3, with a tentative D call TRBD1 (5 bases). The germline CDR1 and CDR2 sequences are MNHEY and SMNVEV (reference sequence). The CDR3 totals 12 residues. Between the trimmed V and J ends, which lost 2 bases and 6 bases, there was a span of 6 bases.

The chain employs TRBV28 and TRBJ2-1; 9 bases are shared with TRBD2. The CDR3 consists of 16 residues. Germline V lookup: CDR1 MDHEN, CDR2 SYDVKM. V lost 6 bases, J lost 2 bases, and 8 bases stayed unmatched. The chain's CDR3 is CASRIRSGSPYNEQFF. The CDR3 region has the DNA TGTGCCAGCAGGATACGTAGCGGGAGTCCCTACAATGAGCAGTTCTTC.

This clone was counted a single time. CDR3 in amino acids: CSVEEGEAFF. CDR3 DNA sequence: TGCAGCGTTGAGGAGGGGGAAGCTTTCTTT. The V gene is TRBV29-1, the J gene TRBJ1-1; D might be TRBD1 (5 bases). CDR3 size: 10 residues. The germline CDR1 and CDR2 sequences are SQVTM and ANQGSEA. Trimming pared 3 bases from V and 8 bases from J, leaving 7 bases between.

The gene calls are TRBV9 and TRBJ1-2, with 11 bases lining up with TRBD1. The CDR3 is 17 residues long. Germline CDR1 is SGDLS and CDR2 is YYNGEE. V shed 4 bases, J shed 0 bases, and the junction held 8 bases outside the gene matches. The CDR3 bases are TGTGCCAGCAGCACTGAGGGACAGGGGGAACCTAACTATGGCTACACCTTC. Its translation: CASSTEGQGEPNYGYTF.

The count of this clone is one. The chain carries TRBV5-1 and TRBJ2-7, with D maybe TRBD2 (6 bases). Germline CDR1 SGHRS, CDR2 YFSETQ. V was shortened by 4 bases and J by 5 bases, with 13 bases between the two germline ends. The CDR3 contains 13 residues. CDR3 sequence: CASSPGTRDEQYF. The CDR3 region has the DNA TGCGCCAGCAGCCCCGGGACTCGCGACGAGCAGTACTTC. Based on the CDR3 plus reference TRBV5-1 and TRBJ2-7, the full variable domain is KAGVTQTPRYLIKTRGQQVTLSCSPISGHRSVSWYQQTPGQGLQFLFEYFSETQRNKGNFPGRFSGRQFSNSRSEMNVSTLELGDSALYLCASSPGTRDEQYFGPGTRLTVT.

In this sample, this clone turned up a few times. The V gene is TRBV30, the J gene TRBJ1-1; unclear D gene. The ends were cut back, 8 bases at V and 0 bases at J, with 13 bases in the middle. Germline V gives CDR1 GTSNPN, CDR2 SVGIG (reference sequence). This CDR3 region has 13 residues. CDR3 in amino acids: CAANVQMNTEAFF. For the CDR3, the DNA is TGTGCCGCGAACGTTCAAATGAACACTGAAGCTTTCTTT.

The chain has TRBV29-1 and TRBJ2-1; TRBD2 agrees at 7 bases. With 1 base clipped from V and 9 bases from J, the junction kept 6 bases outside the gene matches. Germline CDR1 and CDR2: SQVTM and ANQGSEA. There are 13 residues in the CDR3. The CDR3 sequence: CSVEGQGGTEQFF. In DNA, the CDR3 is TGCAGCGTTGAAGGTCAGGGAGGGACTGAGCAGTTCTTC.

The CDR3 sequence: CASSERTGGTNEQFF. DNA of the CDR3: TGTGCCAGCAGTGAAAGGACAGGGGGGACGAATGAGCAGTTCTTC. J is TRBJ2-1 and V is TRBV2; 10 bases line up with TRBD1. The CDR3 has 15 amino acids. Germline assignment: CDR1 SNHLY and CDR2 FYNNEI. V shed 2 bases and J 7 bases; nucleotides not matched to a gene: 5.

This clone was detected only once. The V call is TRBV18, the J call TRBJ2-1; TRBD2 aligns across 7 bases. J lost 9 bases, V lost 2 bases, and 7 bases had no gene match. Germline values: CDR1 KGHSH, CDR2 LQKENI. The CDR3 spans 14 residues. The chain's CDR3 is CASSPSGGRGEQFF. DNA of the CDR3: TGTGCCAGCTCACCATCGGGAGGTCGAGGTGAGCAGTTCTTC.

This clone appeared a single time. V is TRBV6-6 and J is TRBJ2-7; maybe TRBD1 (8 bases). Germline V lookup: CDR1 MNHNY, CDR2 SVGAGI (reference sequence). The CDR3 is 15 residues long. The germline V and J ends were trimmed by 5 bases and 5 bases, with 19 bases remaining between them. The CDR3 spells CASSNRGGSGNEQYF. CDR3 bases: TGTGCCAGCAGTAACAGGGGGGGCTCGGGCAACGAGCAGTACTTC.

The J gene is TRBJ1-2, the V gene TRBV28; a weak D match, TRBD1 (6 bases). The V end was cut by 6 bases, the J end by 7 bases, with 18 bases between. The CDR3 runs to 14 residues. Germline V gene sequence: CDR1 MDHEN, CDR2 SYDVKM. CDR3 region: CASRTGGGLAGYTF. The DNA of the CDR3 is TGTGCCAGCAGAACGGGGGGGGGCCTTGCTGGCTACACCTTC.

The chain links TRBV30 to TRBJ2-3, with 9 nucleotides matching TRBD2. The CDR3 has 14 residues. CDR1 GTSNPN and CDR2 SVGIG come from the germline V gene (reference sequence). V lost 1 base and J lost 3; bases outside the gene matches: 2. This CDR3 reads CAWSDSGRTDTQYF. The CDR3 region has the DNA TGTGCCTGGAGTGACAGCGGGAGGACAGATACGCAGTATTTT.

The V gene is TRBV2, the J gene TRBJ2-1; possibly TRBD2 for D (5 bases). This CDR3 comprises 16 residues. CDR1 and CDR2 (germline): SNHLY, FYNNEI. The germline V and J ends were trimmed by 2 bases and 3 bases, with 14 bases remaining between them. DNA for the CDR3: TGTGCCAGCAGTGAAAGGGTGGGAGCTGTCTACAATGAGCAGTTCTTC. Encoded protein: CASSERVGAVYNEQFF.

The chain has TRBV7-2 and TRBJ1-1; D is undetermined. Germline CDR1 and CDR2: SGHTA and FQGNSA. This CDR3 is built from 14 residues. Trimming cost V 2 bases and J 2 bases, with 9 bases left between them. Written as DNA, the CDR3 is TGTGCCAGCAGCTTACTTTGGCAAAACACTGAAGCTTTCTTT. It specifies CASSLLWQNTEAFF.

The CDR3 loop reads CASSQPGQGLAEAFF. The CDR3 DNA reads TGCGCCAGCAGCCAACCAGGACAGGGTCTGGCTGAAGCTTTCTTT. The chain couples TRBV4-1 to TRBJ1-1, with TRBD1 matching 8 bases. This CDR3 contains 15 residues. The germline gives CDR1 MGHRA, CDR2 YSYEKL. Trimming cost V 2 bases and J 6 bases; bases outside gene matches: 8.

The chain carries TRBV2 and TRBJ2-5; 10 positions agree with TRBD1. V lost 5 bases to trimming and J lost 4 bases; unmatched junction nucleotides: 10. The CDR3 loop spans 16 amino acids. Germline CDR1 SNHLY, CDR2 FYNNEI. DNA for the CDR3: TGTGCCAGCAGTCAGAGGACAGGGGGACAGGGAGAGACCCAGTACTTC. Residues: CASSQRTGGQGETQYF.

The rearrangement joins TRBV30 to TRBJ1-1, with 9 bases matching TRBD1. The CDR3 loop spans 13 amino acids. In germline, CDR1 is GTSNPN, CDR2 SVGIG (reference sequence). The V segment lost 8 bases and the J segment 4 bases; nucleotides outside the gene matches: 8. Here the CDR3 reads CAITQGAVTEAFF. The CDR3 bases are TGTGCCATCACACAGGGGGCTGTCACTGAAGCTTTCTTT. Full variable domain (remainder filled in from reference TRBV30 and TRBJ1-1): SQTIHQWPATLVQPVGSPLSLECTVEGTSNPNLYWYRQAAGRGLQLLFYSVGIGQISSEVPQNLSASRPQDRQFILSSKKLLLSDSGFYLCAITQGAVTEAFFGQGTRLTVV.

This chain joins TRBV29-1 and TRBJ1-2, with a weak D call TRBD1 (5 bases). CDR1 and CDR2 from the germline V gene are SQVTM and ANQGSEA. The CDR3 length is 17 residues. Trimming took off 1 base at V and 6 bases at J, with 24 bases between the two ends. The CDR3 DNA reads as TGCAGCGTTGAAGCCTCGGGGAGGGGAGGGTATGGAAATGGCTACACCTTC. This encodes CSVEASGRGGYGNGYTF.

The V and J genes are TRBV5-4 and TRBJ2-5, with TRBD2 identical over 7 bases. The CDR3 covers 14 residues. CDR1 is SGHNT, CDR2 YYREEE, per germline (reference sequence). V lost 0 bases and J lost 5; bases outside the gene matches: 4. CDR3 in amino acids: CASSLGGSGETQYF. CDR3 coding DNA: TGTGCCAGCAGCTTGGGCGGGAGTGGGGAGACCCAGTACTTC.

The V and J genes are TRBV30 and TRBJ1-1; 7 positions match TRBD1. With V trimmed by 8 bases and J by 6 bases, 3 bases remained unmatched. The CDR3 covers 10 residues. Germline-derived CDR1 and CDR2 are GTSNPN and SVGIG (reference sequence). The CDR3 spells CAGDRAEAFF. The CDR3 DNA reads as TGTGCCGGAGACAGGGCTGAAGCTTTCTTT.

V and J are TRBV5-8 and TRBJ1-5, with 7 positions matching TRBD1. V shed 7 bases and J 6 bases; nucleotides not matched to a gene: 13. Per germline, CDR1 SGHTS and CDR2 YDEGEE. This CDR3 is built from 15 residues. The DNA of the CDR3 is TGTGCCAGCGCAAGACAGGGATCTAGAAGTCAGCCCCAGCATTTT. Protein product: CASARQGSRSQPQHF.

This clone was counted once. The chain joins TRBV27 to TRBJ2-4; 12 bases are a match to TRBD2. The CDR3 loop spans 17 amino acids. Germline V gene lookup returns CDR1 MNHEY and CDR2 SMNVEV (reference sequence). The trim removed 7 bases at V and 9 bases at J, leaving 16 bases unmatched. The CDR3 protein is CASIASGRARLRGIQYF. DNA for the CDR3: TGTGCCAGCATAGCTAGCGGGAGGGCTCGGCTAAGGGGCATTCAGTACTTC.